These T cell receptor beta chains were read from a single sample in a study of vaccination and CD4 T cells after COVID-19. In TCRdb, the PCR reads were re-called with MiXCR into one record per CDR3 protein. Of 7,500 to 8,500 distinct CDR3 sequences detected, roughly two thirds appear once; the ten largest clones hold roughly 35%. What these receptors recognize is not known. Sequenced material: CD4+ T cells from blood, cultured in vitro. The receptor source for this set is a human donor who had recovered from COVID-19. Each CDR3 is given with its conserved first and last residue. A D gene is named only where the DNA matches it firmly.

V gene,CDR3 length,D gene,J gene,CDR3 protein
TRBV5-1,15,TRBD1,TRBJ1-1,CASSLVTGAHTEAFF
TRBV28,13,-,TRBJ2-1,CASSLGEAVEQFF
TRBV11-2,12,TRBD1,TRBJ1-2,CASSRTGDGYTF
TRBV6-1,13,-,TRBJ2-3,CASMVRGTDTQYF
TRBV6-5,15,TRBD1,TRBJ1-1,CASSSITTGGIEAFF
TRBV28,15,TRBD1,TRBJ1-2,CASSPLQGAVSGYTF
TRBV2,13,-,TRBJ2-4,CASSKDTSNIQYF
TRBV20-1,12,-,TRBJ2-7,CSAATPAYEQYF
TRBV7-3,15,-,TRBJ2-3,CASSFRAGSTDTQYF
TRBV7-2,14,TRBD1,TRBJ1-3,CASRPQGAGNTIYF
TRBV28,16,TRBD1,TRBJ1-2,CASSLRGEGAAYGYTF
TRBV6-5,15,TRBD1,TRBJ1-6,CASSYGQGYNSPLHF
TRBV20-1,14,TRBD2,TRBJ2-1,CSALAGGPSNEQFF
TRBV6-1,12,-,TRBJ1-2,CASSERNYGYTF
TRBV27,14,-,TRBJ1-6,CASSPAGMGAPLHF
TRBV7-8,17,-,TRBJ1-6,CASSFGHQGPYNSPLHF
TRBV7-9,14,-,TRBJ1-3,CASGWGTTGNTIYF
TRBV20-1,14,-,TRBJ2-2,CSARDRGNTGELFF
TRBV7-3,15,TRBD1,TRBJ1-2,CASSLTGQGGPGYTF
TRBV7-2,14,-,TRBJ1-1,CASSQGRINTEAFF
TRBV24-1,13,-,TRBJ2-5,CATSDPVIGTQYF
TRBV7-8,18,-,TRBJ1-5,CASSLRSQAKVSNQPQHF
TRBV6-5,17,-,TRBJ1-3,CASSYRTPRETGNTIYF
TRBV6-1,17,TRBD1,TRBJ1-5,CASRPGQGEFQAQPQHF
TRBV12-3/TRBV12-4,19,TRBD2,TRBJ2-2,CASSPGGAGGTTIGGELFF
TRBV6-1,16,-,TRBJ1-3,CASSEGPLSSGNTIYF
TRBV6-1,14,-,TRBJ1-5,CASSDPGRNQPQHF
TRBV19,17,TRBD2,TRBJ2-2,CASSTGLAGDDTGELFF
TRBV18,16,-,TRBJ2-2,CASSPRSAILAGELFF
TRBV15,16,TRBD1,TRBJ1-2,CATSRWDRRSNYGYTF
TRBV7-3,13,TRBD1,TRBJ1-1,CASSSDRVTEAFF
TRBV6-1,12,-,TRBJ1-5,CASSERNQPQHF
TRBV15,19,-,TRBJ1-1,CATSGPTGTGRGMNTEAFF
TRBV7-9,12,-,TRBJ1-3,CASSLNGNTIYF
TRBV11-2,15,-,TRBJ1-1,CASSLRIAGGTEAFF
TRBV18,16,TRBD2,TRBJ2-5,CASSPGLAGGGETQYF
TRBV10-3,13,TRBD1,TRBJ1-1,CATGQGMGTEAFF
TRBV24-1,13,TRBD1,TRBJ1-1,CAIRRGPNTEAFF
TRBV7-6,13,-,TRBJ2-7,CASSRDGDYEQYF
TRBV5-1,13,-,TRBJ2-5,CASSAFGQETQYF
TRBV6-1,15,-,TRBJ1-6,CASSGSSSYNSPLHF
TRBV7-2,15,-,TRBJ1-1,CASSLTPDWRAEAFF
TRBV7-2,15,TRBD2,TRBJ2-5,CASSNSGGAEETQYF
TRBV7-8,13,-,TRBJ2-3,CASSPRTRDTQYF
TRBV27,14,-,TRBJ2-3,CASSPTGWADTQYF
TRBV19,18,-,TRBJ1-1,CASSMSHQTGLRNTEAFF
TRBV6-2/TRBV6-3,11,-,TRBJ2-7,CASRHTSEQYF
TRBV2,15,-,TRBJ1-5,CASSGQGLRDQPQHF
TRBV10-3,13,TRBD1,TRBJ1-1,CATYRDRAAEAFF
TRBV19,15,-,TRBJ1-5,CASSRIWGSNQPQHF